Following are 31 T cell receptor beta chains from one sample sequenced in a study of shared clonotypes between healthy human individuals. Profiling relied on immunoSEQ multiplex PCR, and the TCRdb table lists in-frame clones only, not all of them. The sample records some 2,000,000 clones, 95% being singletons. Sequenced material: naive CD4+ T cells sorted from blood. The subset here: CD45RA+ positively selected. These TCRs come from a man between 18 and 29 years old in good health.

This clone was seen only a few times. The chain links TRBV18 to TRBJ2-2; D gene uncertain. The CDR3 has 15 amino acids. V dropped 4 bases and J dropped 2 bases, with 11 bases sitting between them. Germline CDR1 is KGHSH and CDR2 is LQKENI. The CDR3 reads CASSLGQQNTGELFF. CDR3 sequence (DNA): TGTGCCAGCTCACTAGGCCAACAAAACACCGGGGAGCTGTTTTTT.

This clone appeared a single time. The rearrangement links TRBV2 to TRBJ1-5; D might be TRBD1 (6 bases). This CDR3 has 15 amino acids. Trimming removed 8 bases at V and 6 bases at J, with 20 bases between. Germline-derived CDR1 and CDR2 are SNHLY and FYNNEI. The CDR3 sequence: CASRAGGGLRQPQHF. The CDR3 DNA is TGTGCCAGCCGCGCCGGGGGGGGGCTTCGTCAGCCCCAGCATTTT.

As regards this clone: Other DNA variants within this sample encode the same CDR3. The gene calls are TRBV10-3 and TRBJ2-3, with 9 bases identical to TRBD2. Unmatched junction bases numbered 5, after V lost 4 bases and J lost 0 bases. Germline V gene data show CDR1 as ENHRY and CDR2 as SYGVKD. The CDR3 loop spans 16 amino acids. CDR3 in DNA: TGTGCCATCAGTGTAAGCGGGGGGCCTAGCACAGATACGCAGTATTTT. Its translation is CAISVSGGPSTDTQYF.

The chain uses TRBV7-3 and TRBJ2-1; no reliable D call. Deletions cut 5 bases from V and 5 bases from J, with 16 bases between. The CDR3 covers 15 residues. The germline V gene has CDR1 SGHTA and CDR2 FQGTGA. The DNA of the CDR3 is TGTGCCAGCAGCCAGACTTTGACCGTAGACAATGAGCAGTTCTTC. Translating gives CASSQTLTVDNEQFF.

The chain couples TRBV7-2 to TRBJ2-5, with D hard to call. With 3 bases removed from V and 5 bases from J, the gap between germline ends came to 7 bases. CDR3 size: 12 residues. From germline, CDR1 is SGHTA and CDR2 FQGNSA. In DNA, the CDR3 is TGTGCCAGCAGCTTTTACGTTGAGACCCAGTACTTC. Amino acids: CASSFYVETQYF.

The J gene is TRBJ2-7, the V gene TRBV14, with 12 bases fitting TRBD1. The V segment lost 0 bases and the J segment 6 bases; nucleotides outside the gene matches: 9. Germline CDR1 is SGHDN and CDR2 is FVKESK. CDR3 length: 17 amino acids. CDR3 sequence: CASSQDFRDRGLLEQYF. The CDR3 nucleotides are TGTGCCAGCAGCCAAGATTTTAGGGACAGGGGGCTTCTCGAGCAGTACTTC.

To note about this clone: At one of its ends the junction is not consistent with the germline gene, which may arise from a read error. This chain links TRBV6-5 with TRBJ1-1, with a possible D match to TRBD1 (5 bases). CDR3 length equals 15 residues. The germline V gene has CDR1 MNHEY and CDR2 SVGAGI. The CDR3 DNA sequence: TGTGCCAGCAGTTACGCCGGGGCGATGAAAACTGAAGCTTTCTTT. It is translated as CASSYAGAMKTEAFF.

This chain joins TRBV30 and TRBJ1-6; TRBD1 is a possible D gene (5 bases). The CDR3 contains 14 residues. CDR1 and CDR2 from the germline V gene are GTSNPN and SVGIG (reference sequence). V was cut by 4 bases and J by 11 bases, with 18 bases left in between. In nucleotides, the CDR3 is TGTGCCTGGATCGGGGCAGGGTTAATTGCACCCCTCCACTTT. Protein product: CAWIGAGLIAPLHF.

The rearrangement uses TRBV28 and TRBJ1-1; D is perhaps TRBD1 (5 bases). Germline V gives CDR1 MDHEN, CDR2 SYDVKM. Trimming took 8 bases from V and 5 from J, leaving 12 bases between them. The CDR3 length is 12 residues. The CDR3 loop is CASEGGGTEAFF. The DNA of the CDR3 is TGTGCCAGCGAAGGCGGGGGAACTGAAGCTTTCTTT. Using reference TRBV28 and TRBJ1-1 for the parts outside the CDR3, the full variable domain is DVKVTQSSRYLVKRTGEKVFLECVQDMDHENMFWYRQDPGLGLRLIYFSYDVKMKEKGDIPEGYSVSREKKERFSLILESASTNQTSMYLCASEGGGTEAFFGQGTRLTVV.

Here the CDR3 DNA reads TGCGCCAGCAGCCGACTAGCGGGGGTCTCCTACAATGAGCAGTTCTTC. Its translation is CASSRLAGVSYNEQFF. The chain couples TRBV4-1 to TRBJ2-1; 12 nucleotides line up with TRBD2. CDR1 and CDR2 from the germline V gene are MGHRA and YSYEKL. The V segment lost 4 bases and the J segment 0 bases; nucleotides outside the gene matches: 1. The CDR3 covers 16 residues.

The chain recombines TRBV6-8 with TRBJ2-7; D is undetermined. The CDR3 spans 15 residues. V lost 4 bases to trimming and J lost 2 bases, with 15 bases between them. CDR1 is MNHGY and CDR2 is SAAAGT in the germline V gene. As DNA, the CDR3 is TGTGCCAGCAGTTTCACCGGGCCGCGAACCTACGAGCAGTACTTC. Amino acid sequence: CASSFTGPRTYEQYF.

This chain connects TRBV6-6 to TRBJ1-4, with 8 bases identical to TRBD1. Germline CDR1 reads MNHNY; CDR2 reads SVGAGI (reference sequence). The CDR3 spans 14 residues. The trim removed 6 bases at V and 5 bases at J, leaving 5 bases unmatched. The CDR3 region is CASSQQGGNEKLFF. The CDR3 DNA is TGTGCCAGCAGCCAACAGGGGGGGAATGAAAAACTGTTTTTT.

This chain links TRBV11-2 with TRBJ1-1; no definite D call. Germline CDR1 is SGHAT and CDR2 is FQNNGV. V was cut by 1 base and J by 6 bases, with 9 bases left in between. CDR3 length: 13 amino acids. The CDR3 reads CASSLVAVAEAFF. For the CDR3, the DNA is TGTGCCAGCAGCTTAGTGGCCGTAGCTGAAGCTTTCTTT. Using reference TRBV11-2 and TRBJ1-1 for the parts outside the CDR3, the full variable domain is EAGVAQSPRYKIIEKRQSVAFWCNPISGHATLYWYQQILGQGPKLLIQFQNNGVVDDSQLPKDRFSAERLKGVDSTLKIQPAKLEDSAVYLCASSLVAVAEAFFGQGTRLTVV.

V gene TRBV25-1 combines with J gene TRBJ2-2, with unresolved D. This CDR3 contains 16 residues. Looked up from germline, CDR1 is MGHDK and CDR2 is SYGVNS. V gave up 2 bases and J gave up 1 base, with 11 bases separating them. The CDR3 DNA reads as TGTGCCAGCAGTGAAGTGTGGACCGTGAACACCGGGGAGCTGTTTTTT. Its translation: CASSEVWTVNTGELFF.

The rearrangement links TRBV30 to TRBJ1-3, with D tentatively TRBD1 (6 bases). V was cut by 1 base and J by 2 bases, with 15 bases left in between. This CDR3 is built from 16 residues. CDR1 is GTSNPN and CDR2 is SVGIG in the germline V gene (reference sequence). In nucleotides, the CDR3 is TGTGCCTGGAGTGGGCTGGTACAGGGACCTGGAAACACCATATATTTT. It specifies CAWSGLVQGPGNTIYF.

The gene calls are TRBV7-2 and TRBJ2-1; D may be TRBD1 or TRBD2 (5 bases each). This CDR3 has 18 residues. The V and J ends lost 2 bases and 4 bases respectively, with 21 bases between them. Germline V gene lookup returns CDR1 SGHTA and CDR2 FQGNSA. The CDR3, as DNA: TGTGCCAGCAGCTTAAGGCAGGGCGAGGGTTTAATTTACAATGAGCAGTTCTTC. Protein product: CASSLRQGEGLIYNEQFF.

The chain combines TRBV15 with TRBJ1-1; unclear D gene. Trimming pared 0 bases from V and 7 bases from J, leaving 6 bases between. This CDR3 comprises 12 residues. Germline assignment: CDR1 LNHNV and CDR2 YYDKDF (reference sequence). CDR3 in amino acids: CATSRDPLEAFF. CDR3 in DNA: TGTGCCACCAGCAGAGATCCTCTTGAAGCTTTCTTT.

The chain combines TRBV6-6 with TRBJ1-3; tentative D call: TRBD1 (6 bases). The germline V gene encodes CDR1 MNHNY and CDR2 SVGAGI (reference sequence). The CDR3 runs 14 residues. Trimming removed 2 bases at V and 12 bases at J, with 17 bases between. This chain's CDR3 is CASSYQQGMAYIYF. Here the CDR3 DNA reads TGTGCCAGCAGTTACCAGCAGGGGATGGCATACATATATTTT.

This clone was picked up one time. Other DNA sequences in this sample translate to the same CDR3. CDR3 sequence reads: CASSLQGTEAFF. In DNA, the CDR3 is TGTGCCAGCAGCCTACAGGGTACTGAAGCTTTCTTT. The V and J genes are TRBV6-5 and TRBJ1-1, with D perhaps matching TRBD1 (6 bases). Trimming took off 6 bases at V and 5 bases at J, with 10 bases between the two ends. Germline CDR1 MNHEY, CDR2 SVGAGI. This CDR3 is 12 amino acids long.

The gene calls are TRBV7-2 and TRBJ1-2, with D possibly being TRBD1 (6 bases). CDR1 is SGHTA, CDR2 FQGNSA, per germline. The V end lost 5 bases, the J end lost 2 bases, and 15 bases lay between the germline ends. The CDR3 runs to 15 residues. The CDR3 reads CASSAQGGGNYGYTF. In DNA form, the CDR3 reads TGTGCCAGCAGCGCACAGGGTGGGGGAAACTATGGCTACACCTTC. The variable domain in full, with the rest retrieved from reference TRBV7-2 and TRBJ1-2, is GAGVSQSPSNKVTEKGKDVELRCDPISGHTALYWYRQSLGQGLEFLIYFQGNSAPDKSGLPSDRFSAERTGGSVSTLTIQRTQQEDSAVYLCASSAQGGGNYGYTFGSGTRLTVV.

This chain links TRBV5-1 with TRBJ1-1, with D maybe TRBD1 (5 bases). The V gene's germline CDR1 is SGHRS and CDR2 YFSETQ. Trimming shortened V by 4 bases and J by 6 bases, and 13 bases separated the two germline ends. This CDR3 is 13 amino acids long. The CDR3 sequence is CASSIQVSAEAFF. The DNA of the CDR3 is TGCGCCAGCAGCATACAGGTCAGTGCTGAAGCTTTCTTT.

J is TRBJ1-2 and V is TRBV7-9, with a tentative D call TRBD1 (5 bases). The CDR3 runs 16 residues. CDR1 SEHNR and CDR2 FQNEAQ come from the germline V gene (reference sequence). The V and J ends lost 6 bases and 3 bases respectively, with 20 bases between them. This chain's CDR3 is CASSPTRLRGDYGYTF. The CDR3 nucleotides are TGTGCCAGCAGTCCAACCCGACTGCGGGGGGACTATGGCTACACCTTC.

CDR3 DNA: TGTGCCAGCAGCCATCGGAACACCGGGGAGCTGTTTTTT. It codes for CASSHRNTGELFF. V and J are TRBV11-3 and TRBJ2-2, with unresolved D. Germline CDR1 is SGHNT and CDR2 is YENEEA. The V gene lost 5 bases and the J gene lost 1 base, with 5 bases spanning the gap. This CDR3 region has 13 residues. Complete variable domain (other parts from reference TRBV11-3 and TRBJ2-2): EAGVVQSPRYKIIEKKQPVAFWCNPISGHNTLYWYLQNLGQGPELLIRYENEEAVDDSQLPKDRFSAERLKGVDSTLKIQPAELGDSAVYLCASSHRNTGELFFGEGSRLTVL.

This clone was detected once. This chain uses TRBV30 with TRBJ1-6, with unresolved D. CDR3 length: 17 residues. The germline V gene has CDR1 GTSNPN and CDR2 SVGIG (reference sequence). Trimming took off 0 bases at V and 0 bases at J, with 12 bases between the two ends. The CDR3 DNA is TGTGCCTGGAGTGTACTGCAGCTTTTCTCCTATAATTCACCCCTCCACTTT. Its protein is CAWSVLQLFSYNSPLHF.

The DNA of the CDR3 is TGTGCCAGCAGTAGGTCTGTTACGTCCCAGTACTTC. This gives the protein CASSRSVTSQYF. This chain uses TRBV28 with TRBJ2-5; D call uncertain. Per germline, CDR1 MDHEN and CDR2 SYDVKM. The CDR3 is made up of 12 amino acids. The V end lost 5 bases, the J end lost 9 bases, and 13 bases lay between the germline ends.

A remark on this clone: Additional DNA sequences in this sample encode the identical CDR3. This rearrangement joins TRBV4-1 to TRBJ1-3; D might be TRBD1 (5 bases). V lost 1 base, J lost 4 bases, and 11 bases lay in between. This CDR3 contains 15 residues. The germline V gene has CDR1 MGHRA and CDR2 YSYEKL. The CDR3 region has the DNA TGCGCCAGCAGCCAAGCGGGGGTGGGAGGAAACACCATATATTTT. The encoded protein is CASSQAGVGGNTIYF.

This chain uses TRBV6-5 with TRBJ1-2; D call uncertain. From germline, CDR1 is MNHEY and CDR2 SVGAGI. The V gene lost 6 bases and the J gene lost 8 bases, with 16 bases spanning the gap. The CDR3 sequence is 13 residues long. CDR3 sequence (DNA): TGTGCCAGCAGCCTCAGTAAACTGGAGGGCTACACCTTC. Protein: CASSLSKLEGYTF.

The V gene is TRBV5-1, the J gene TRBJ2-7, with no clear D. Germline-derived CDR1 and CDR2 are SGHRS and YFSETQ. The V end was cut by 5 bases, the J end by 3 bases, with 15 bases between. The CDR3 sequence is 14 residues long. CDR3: CASSRSGISYEQYF. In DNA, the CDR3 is TGCGCCAGCAGTCGATCGGGCATAAGCTACGAGCAGTACTTC.

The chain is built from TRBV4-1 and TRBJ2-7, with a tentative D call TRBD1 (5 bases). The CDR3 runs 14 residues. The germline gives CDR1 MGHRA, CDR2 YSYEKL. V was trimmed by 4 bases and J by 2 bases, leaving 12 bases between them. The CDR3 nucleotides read TGCGCCAGCAGCCGGACACAATCTACCTACGAGCAGTACTTC. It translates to CASSRTQSTYEQYF.

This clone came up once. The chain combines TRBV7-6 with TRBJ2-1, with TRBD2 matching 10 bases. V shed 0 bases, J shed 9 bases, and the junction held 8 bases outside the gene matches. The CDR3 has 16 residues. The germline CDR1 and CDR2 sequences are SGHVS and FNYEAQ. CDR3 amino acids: CASSLAASGSWGEQFF. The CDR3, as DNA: TGTGCCAGCAGCTTAGCGGCTAGCGGGAGCTGGGGTGAGCAGTTCTTC.

CDR3 in DNA: TGCGCCAGCAGCTCGGGTCTCTTCCAAGAGACCCAGTACTTC. Translation gives CASSSGLFQETQYF. J is TRBJ2-5 and V is TRBV5-1; no reliable D call. Trimming cost V 3 bases and J 1 base, with 10 bases left between them. The germline CDR1 and CDR2 sequences are SGHRS and YFSETQ. The CDR3 extends over 14 amino acids. Together with reference TRBV5-1 and TRBJ2-5, the CDR3 gives the full variable domain: KAGVTQTPRYLIKTRGQQVTLSCSPISGHRSVSWYQQTPGQGLQFLFEYFSETQRNKGNFPGRFSGRQFSNSRSEMNVSTLELGDSALYLCASSSGLFQETQYFGPGTRLLVL.